The present T cell receptor beta chain was sequenced within a study of T cell responses to AZD1222 COVID-19 vaccine. Assay: immunoSEQ multiplex PCR; the TCRdb copy retains only in-frame clones and omits some. The sample lists 100,000 to 150,000 clones; around 80% were seen once. Germline CDR1 is SGHVS and CDR2 is FQNEAQ. With 1 base removed from V and 6 bases from J, the gap between germline ends came to 7 bases. The CDR3 sequence is 13 residues long. The study, taken as a whole, reports: With two AZD1222 doses given, Spike-specific TCR breadth and depth both rose.

On this clone: Its specificity is not known.

The sequenced sample was peripheral blood, obtained 28 days after the second AZD1222 dose. The source of this sequence is an adult who received the AZD1222 COVID-19 vaccine. The chain is built from TRBV7-8 and TRBJ1-5; D unresolved. CDR3 bases: TGTGCCAGCAGCTTAGAGGAGGGTCAGCCCCAGCATTTT. It yields the protein CASSLEEGQPQHF. Full variable domain (outside the CDR3, taken from reference TRBV7-8 and TRBJ1-5): GAGVSQSPRYKVAKRGQDVALRCDPISGHVSLFWYQQALGQGPEFLTYFQNEAQLDKSGLPSDRFFAERPEGSVSTLKIQRTQQEDSAVYLCASSLEEGQPQHFGDGTRLSIL.